This T cell receptor (beta chain) was found in a study of Graves' ophthalmopathy and Graves' hyperthyroidism. Study results and caveats: A 13-signature model separated ophthalmopathy from stable hyperthyroidism, 87.88% sensitivity, roughly 81% specificity. The model reached approximately 71% sensitivity and approximately 72% specificity for predicting ophthalmopathy progression. Most expanded thyroid clonotypes above 0.001 frequency also appeared in blood.

Uncontrolled infections, other autoimmune diseases, pregnancy or lactation barred patients from enrollment. A note on this clonotype: The antigen is undetermined.

V lost 6 bases, J lost 2 bases, and 13 bases lay in between. The CDR3 runs to 15 residues. RNA transcripts were the source from which TCR beta CDR3 regions were amplified. HTBI primers were used in a first-round RT-PCR, which preceded a second-round multiplex PCR. TCRdb used MiXCR to reprocess the multiplex PCR reads, holding one entry per CDR3 protein. The data hold about 220,000 distinct CDR3 sequences, with around a fifth observed a single time. Sample: peripheral blood. The clonotype was recovered from a woman between 50 and 59 years old with Graves' ophthalmopathy. The rearrangement joins TRBV12-3 or TRBV12-4 to TRBJ2-2; D unresolved. The CDR3 reads CASRSPELNTGELFF. As DNA, the CDR3 is TGTGCCAGCAGGAGTCCGGAACTTAACACCGGGGAGCTGTTTTTT.